One and the same sample provided the 12 T cell receptor beta chains below, sequenced in a study of OX40 agonist ivuxolimab in advanced cancers. Measured with immunoSEQ multiplex PCR; TCRdb has only the in-frame clones, and not every one. The data contain 60,000 to 70,000 clones, 70% to 85% of them singletons. The source material was CD4+ or CD8+ T cells sorted from blood, sampled in a trial of the OX40 agonist ivuxolimab. These receptors were collected from an adult with an advanced solid tumor such as melanoma, head and neck, liver or kidney cancer.

The rearrangement joins TRBV5-4 to TRBJ1-1, with D tentatively TRBD1 (6 bases). Trimming left V 3 bases short and J 5 bases short, with 17 bases between. Looked up from germline, CDR1 is SGHNT and CDR2 is YYREEE (reference sequence). This CDR3 region has 15 residues. In nucleotides, the CDR3 is TGTGCCAGCAGCTCCTCCGGGGGCGTGGAGACTGAAGCTTTCTTT. As protein: CASSSSGGVETEAFF. The full variable domain, its missing parts supplied by reference TRBV5-4 and TRBJ1-1, is ETGVTQSPTHLIKTRGQQVTLRCSSQSGHNTVSWYQQALGQGPQFIFQYYREEENGRGNFPPRFSGLQFPNYSSELNVNALELDDSALYLCASSSSGGVETEAFFGQGTRLTVV.

J is TRBJ1-1 and V is TRBV6-1, with no clear D. CDR1 and CDR2 from the germline V gene are MNHNS and SASEGT. This CDR3 region has 15 residues. Trimming left V 3 bases short and J 5 bases short, with 16 bases between. The DNA of the CDR3 is TGTGCCAGCAGTGAGTCCCCCGGAGGGAAGACTGAAGCTTTCTTT. Its protein product is CASSESPGGKTEAFF.

The J gene is TRBJ1-2, the V gene TRBV15; D is unclear. The germline CDR1 and CDR2 sequences are LNHNV and YYDKDF (reference sequence). V was clipped by 0 bases and J by 3 bases, with 8 bases between them. The CDR3 has 14 amino acids. DNA for the CDR3: TGTGCCACCAGCAGAGAGATTACCGACTATGGCTACACCTTC. It codes for CATSREITDYGYTF.

This CDR3 is CASSQESSGNSYEQYF. DNA for the CDR3: TGCGCCAGCAGCCAAGAATCTAGCGGGAACTCCTACGAGCAGTACTTC. The chain joins TRBV4-3 to TRBJ2-7; 9 positions agree with TRBD2. The V gene's germline CDR1 is LGHNA and CDR2 YSLEER. The V and J ends lost 0 bases and 0 bases, in that order; junction bases with no gene match: 3. This CDR3 has 16 amino acids.

The J gene is TRBJ2-3, the V gene TRBV19; D gene ambiguous. Trimming removed 2 bases at V and 2 bases at J, with 5 bases between. CDR1 is LNHDA and CDR2 is SQIVND in the germline V gene (reference sequence). The CDR3 length is 13 residues. The CDR3 nucleotides read TGTGCCAGTAGTATACCCCTCACAGATACGCAGTATTTT. Protein sequence: CASSIPLTDTQYF.

Within the sample, this clone is medium-sized. The chain is built from TRBV30 and TRBJ1-3; the match to TRBD1 covers 8 bases. Germline lookup yields CDR1 GTSNPN and CDR2 SVGIG (reference sequence). The V gene end was trimmed by 5 bases and the J gene end by 4 bases; junction bases not matched to a gene: 13. The length of the CDR3 is 16 residues. In DNA, the CDR3 is TGTGCCTGGTCTCCGGGACACAGGGGGACAGGAAACACCATATATTTT. Amino acids: CAWSPGHRGTGNTIYF.

The rearrangement uses TRBV9 and TRBJ2-3, with 10 bases fitting TRBD2. The CDR3 has 19 amino acids. Germline V gene lookup returns CDR1 SGDLS and CDR2 YYNGEE. J lost 3 bases, V lost 0 bases, and 13 bases had no gene match. CDR3 sequence (DNA): TGTGCCAGCAGCGTAGTGGCTAGCGGGAGTCACCGGATAACAGATACGCAGTATTTT. Translating gives CASSVVASGSHRITDTQYF.

The DNA for the CDR3 is TGTGCCTGGAGTCTGGGTTCAGACGAGCAGTACTTC. It yields the protein CAWSLGSDEQYF. The V and J genes are TRBV30 and TRBJ2-7; D is ambiguous. This CDR3 comprises 12 residues. CDR1 is GTSNPN, CDR2 SVGIG, per germline (reference sequence). The V and J ends lost 2 bases and 5 bases respectively, with 10 bases between them.

The gene calls are TRBV5-1 and TRBJ2-5; either TRBD1 or TRBD2 may fit D (6 bases each). This CDR3 is built from 14 residues. Germline CDR1 is SGHRS and CDR2 is YFSETQ. Trimming left V 4 bases short and J 5 bases short, with 15 bases between. The CDR3 DNA reads as TGCGCCAGCAGCCGTTCGGGGGCTGTGGAGACCCAGTACTTC. It encodes CASSRSGAVETQYF.

The chain is built from TRBV10-3 and TRBJ2-3; 10 bases are a match to TRBD2. Trimming at V came to 5 bases and at J to 3 bases, leaving 2 bases not matched to a gene. The germline V gene encodes CDR1 ENHRY and CDR2 SYGVKD. The CDR3 covers 14 residues. The CDR3 region is CAISSGRGTDTQYF. CDR3 in DNA: TGTGCCATCAGTAGCGGGAGGGGAACAGATACGCAGTATTTT.

This chain links TRBV5-8 with TRBJ1-2, with TRBD1 identical over 7 bases. The CDR3 has 14 residues. Germline-derived CDR1 and CDR2 are SGHTS and YDEGEE. V trimming: 4 bases; J trimming: 4 bases; junction bases outside the gene matches: 7. The CDR3 coding sequence is TGTGCCAGCAGCGCGACGACAGGGCTCTATGGCTACACCTTC. Amino acids: CASSATTGLYGYTF.

This clone was recorded only once. V gene TRBV19 combines with J gene TRBJ1-5; TRBD1 might be the D (5 bases). Trimming took 3 bases from V and 0 from J, leaving 9 bases between them. The CDR3 covers 15 residues. The V gene's germline CDR1 is LNHDA and CDR2 SQIVND (reference sequence). The CDR3 sequence: CASSIWGVSNQPQHF. CDR3 sequence (DNA): TGTGCCAGTAGTATTTGGGGGGTTAGCAATCAGCCCCAGCATTTT.